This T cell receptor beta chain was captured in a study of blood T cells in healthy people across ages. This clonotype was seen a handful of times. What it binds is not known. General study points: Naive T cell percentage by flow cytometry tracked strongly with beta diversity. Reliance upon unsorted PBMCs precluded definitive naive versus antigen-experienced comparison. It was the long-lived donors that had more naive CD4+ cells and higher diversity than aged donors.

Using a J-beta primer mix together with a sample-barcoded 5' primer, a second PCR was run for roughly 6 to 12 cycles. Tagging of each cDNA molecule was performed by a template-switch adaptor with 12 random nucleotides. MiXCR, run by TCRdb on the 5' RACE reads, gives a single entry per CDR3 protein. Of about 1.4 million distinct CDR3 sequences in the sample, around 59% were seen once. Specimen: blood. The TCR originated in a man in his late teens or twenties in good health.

The DNA for the CDR3 is TGTGCCAGCAGCTTAGGGACTAGCGATGAGCAGTTCTTC. Protein product: CASSLGTSDEQFF. V and J are TRBV13 and TRBJ2-1; 8 nucleotides match TRBD2. This CDR3 is built from 13 residues. Germline lookup yields CDR1 PRHDT and CDR2 FYEKMQ (reference sequence). With 0 bases clipped from V and 8 bases from J, the junction kept 0 bases outside the gene matches.